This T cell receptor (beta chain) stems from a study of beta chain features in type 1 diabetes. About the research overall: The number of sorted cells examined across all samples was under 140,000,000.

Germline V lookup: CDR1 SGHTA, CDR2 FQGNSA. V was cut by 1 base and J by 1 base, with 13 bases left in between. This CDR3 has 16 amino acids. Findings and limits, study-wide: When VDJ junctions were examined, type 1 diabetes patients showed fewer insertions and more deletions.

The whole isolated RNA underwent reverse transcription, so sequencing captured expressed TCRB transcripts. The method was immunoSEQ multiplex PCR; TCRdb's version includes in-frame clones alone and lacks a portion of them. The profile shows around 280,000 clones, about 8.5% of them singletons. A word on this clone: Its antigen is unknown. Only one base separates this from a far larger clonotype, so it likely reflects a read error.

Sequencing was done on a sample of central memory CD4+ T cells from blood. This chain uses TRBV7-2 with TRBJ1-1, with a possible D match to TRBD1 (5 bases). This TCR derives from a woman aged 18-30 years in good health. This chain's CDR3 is CASSLEAGLRNTEAFF. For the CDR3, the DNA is TGTGCCAGCAGCTTAGAGGCAGGGCTGAGGAACACTGAAGCTTTCTTT.